These T cell receptor beta chains were read from a single sample in a study of cytomegalovirus exposure and HLA in healthy donors. The protocol was immunoSEQ multiplex PCR, while the TCRdb copy is restricted to in-frame clones and leaves out a portion. The table has around 150,000 clones, around 9.6% seen once; the top ten hold 1.5% to 2%. Sequenced input: PBMCs. The receptors derive from a male donor in good health and CMV-seronegative. CDR3s include the opening cysteine and the closing phenylalanine or tryptophan. The D gene is left open where the match is weak. A row's size may be missing; if present it is once, few, many or a size class.

abundance,j_gene,v_gene,d_gene,CDR3aa,CDR3nt
.,TRBJ2-3,TRBV13,TRBD1,CASSPRTGNTDTQYF,TGTGCCAGCAGCCCCCGGACAGGGAACACAGATACGCAGTATTTT
few,TRBJ1-2,TRBV7-9,.,CASSLDRGTSGYTF,TGTGCCAGCAGCTTAGACCGGGGGACGAGTGGCTACACCTTC
.,TRBJ1-1,TRBV7-2,.,CASSIPGRHEAFF,TGTGCCAGCAGCATCCCCGGGAGGCATGAAGCTTTCTTT
.,TRBJ1-2,TRBV4-3,.,CASSQDRGNYGYTF,TGCGCCAGCAGCCAAGATCGAGGAAACTATGGCTACACCTTC
few,TRBJ2-7,TRBV4-2,TRBD2,CASSQPGTSGSSYEQYF,TGTGCCAGCAGCCAACCCGGGACTAGCGGAAGCTCCTACGAGCAGTACTTC
few,TRBJ2-1,TRBV13,TRBD2,CASSSRTSGHNEQFF,TGTGCCAGCAGCTCCAGGACTAGCGGGCACAATGAGCAGTTCTTC
.,TRBJ2-1,TRBV28,.,CASWGESNEQFF,TGTGCCAGCTGGGGGGAGAGCAATGAGCAGTTCTTC
few,TRBJ2-3,TRBV6-6,TRBD1,CASRGTGRADTQYF,TGTGCCAGCAGAGGGACAGGGCGGGCAGATACGCAGTATTTT
.,TRBJ2-5,TRBV10-3,TRBD1,CAISGDRAEETQYF,TGTGCCATCAGTGGAGACAGGGCTGAAGAGACCCAGTACTTC
few,TRBJ2-7,TRBV7-4,.,CASSLVVTGGYEQYF,TGTGCCAGCAGCTTAGTAGTGACAGGTGGCTACGAGCAGTACTTC
.,TRBJ2-5,TRBV19,TRBD1,CASSQGASWETQYF,TGTGCCAGTAGTCAGGGGGCTTCGTGGGAGACCCAGTACTTC
few,TRBJ1-5,TRBV2,.,CASRTGLSNQPQHF,TGTGCCAGCAGGACGGGACTAAGCAATCAGCCCCAGCATTTT
.,TRBJ1-2,TRBV28,TRBD1,CASSTIRQGNGYTF,TGTGCCAGCAGCACGATCCGACAGGGGAATGGCTACACCTTC
few,TRBJ1-1,TRBV19,.,CASSPAGTYTEAFF,TGTGCCAGTAGTCCCGCAGGGACTTACACTGAAGCTTTCTTT
few,TRBJ1-2,TRBV9,.,CASSSGEGYTF,TGTGCCAGCAGCTCAGGGGAAGGCTACACCTTC
few,TRBJ1-1,TRBV7-9,.,CASSPGRVGISTEAFF,TGTGCCAGCAGCCCGGGCAGGGTTGGGATAAGCACTGAAGCTTTCTTT
.,TRBJ2-3,TRBV7-9,TRBD2,CASSLSRGGTDTQYF,TGTGCCAGCAGCCTTAGCCGGGGGGGCACAGATACGCAGTATTTT
few,TRBJ2-1,TRBV19,.,CASSSTGISYNEQFF,TGTGCCAGTAGTTCCACAGGTATCTCCTACAATGAGCAGTTCTTC
few,TRBJ1-2,TRBV5-1,TRBD1,CASSWGTGGYTF,TGCGCCAGCAGCTGGGGGACAGGGGGCTACACCTTC
.,TRBJ2-5,TRBV28,TRBD2,CASRVLAGGGETQYF,TGTGCCAGCAGAGTACTAGCGGGAGGCGGAGAGACCCAGTACTTC
few,TRBJ2-1,TRBV5-1,.,CASSSFTGFNEQFF,TGCGCCAGCAGCTCCTTCACAGGATTCAATGAGCAGTTCTTC
few,TRBJ1-1,TRBV7-9,.,CASSSTGGGTEAFF,TGTGCCAGCAGCTCTACGGGGGGAGGCACTGAAGCTTTCTTT
few,TRBJ2-7,TRBV28,TRBD1,CASSPPVWRTGGSYEQYF,TGTGCCAGCAGTCCGCCCGTGTGGAGGACAGGAGGCTCCTACGAGCAGTACTTC
few,TRBJ2-2,TRBV9,TRBD2,CASSVSGVNTGELFF,TGTGCCAGCAGCGTGAGCGGGGTCAACACCGGGGAGCTGTTTTTT
.,TRBJ1-2,TRBV28,TRBD1,CASRISPRQGAFGYTF,TGTGCCAGCAGAATCTCTCCTAGACAGGGGGCTTTTGGCTACACCTTC
few,TRBJ2-5,TRBV18,.,CASLGGLQETQYF,TGTGCCAGCCTCGGGGGACTGCAAGAGACCCAGTACTTC
.,TRBJ1-2,TRBV7-2,.,CASSLARAGGGYTF,TGTGCCAGCAGCTTAGCGAGGGCAGGAGGTGGCTACACCTTC
few,TRBJ2-1,TRBV2,.,CASTMEAYNEQFF,TGTGCCAGCACGATGGAGGCTTACAATGAGCAGTTCTTC
.,TRBJ1-1,TRBV19,.,CASTAGNTEAFF,TGTGCCAGTACCGCAGGTAACACTGAAGCTTTCTTT
few,TRBJ2-2,TRBV7-2,TRBD2,CASSLVSSGRTGELFF,TGTGCCAGCAGCTTAGTTTCTAGCGGGCGCACCGGGGAGCTGTTTTTT
few,TRBJ1-1,TRBV15,TRBD1,CATSRDIQGGEAFF,TGTGCCACCAGCAGAGATATACAGGGGGGTGAAGCTTTCTTT
few,TRBJ1-1,TRBV27,.,CASSLMGQLNTEAFF,TGTGCCAGCAGTCTCATGGGGCAGTTGAACACTGAAGCTTTCTTT
few,TRBJ1-5,TRBV11-2,.,CASSSDSHQPQHF,TGTGCCAGCAGCTCCGACAGCCATCAGCCCCAGCATTTT
.,TRBJ2-3,TRBV28,TRBD2,CASSPHGGARGTDTQYF,TGTGCCAGCAGTCCACACGGGGGGGCCAGAGGGACAGATACGCAGTATTTT
few,TRBJ1-2,TRBV4-3,.,CASSQEFRNYGYTF,TGCGCCAGCAGCCAAGAGTTCAGGAACTATGGCTACACCTTC
few,TRBJ1-5,TRBV28,.,CASSSNRGASNQPQHF,TGTGCCAGCAGTTCCAATCGGGGGGCGAGCAATCAGCCCCAGCATTTT
few,TRBJ1-2,TRBV9,TRBD1,CASNLQGAHGGYTF,TGTGCCAGCAACCTACAGGGGGCGCATGGGGGCTACACCTTC
few,TRBJ2-3,TRBV5-1,.,CASSDTGTPATQYF,TGCGCCAGCAGCGACACCGGGACTCCCGCCACGCAGTATTTT
.,TRBJ1-2,TRBV6-6,.,CASSRGGSSYGYTF,TGTGCCAGCAGTCGCGGGGGGTCTAGCTATGGCTACACCTTC
.,TRBJ2-1,TRBV7-2,.,CASSPRGPWQFF,TGTGCCAGCAGCCCCCGGGGTCCGTGGCAGTTCTTC
few,TRBJ2-5,TRBV20-1,.,CSARGETQYF,TGCAGTGCTAGGGGCGAGACCCAGTACTTC
few,TRBJ2-7,TRBV5-1,TRBD2,CASSLGGSGSLANEQYF,TGCGCCAGCAGCTTGGGTGGTAGCGGGAGTTTAGCAAACGAGCAGTACTTC
.,TRBJ2-5,TRBV7-3,TRBD2,CASSVAGGGETQYF,TGTGCCAGCAGCGTAGCGGGAGGGGGGGAGACCCAGTACTTC
few,TRBJ1-1,TRBV6-5,.,CASSYSKAGFGPFF,TGTGCCAGCAGTTACTCGAAGGCAGGGTTTGGCCCTTTCTTT